The clone carrying this T cell receptor beta chain was observed a few times. Its antigen remains unknown. Clones were read by immunoSEQ multiplex PCR, and TCRdb kept only the in-frame ones, dropping some. The data hold more than 11,000 clones, with roughly 72% observed a single time. The germline V gene has CDR1 SEHNR and CDR2 FQNEAQ (reference sequence). The CDR3 consists of 14 residues. The V end lost 4 bases, the J end lost 7 bases, and 11 bases lay between the germline ends. The data were taken from a study of somatic mutations in cytotoxic T cells in rheumatoid arthritis. Study at large: Immediately following diagnosis and ahead of any treatment, patient blood (more than 27 ml EDTA) was drawn. In some cases, T-cell populations stained with V beta antibodies were flow-sorted at nearly 100% purity, and these included V beta1+ cells sequenced for TCRB.

Regarding the study as a whole: Between rheumatoid arthritis patients and age-matched healthy controls, CD8+ T-cell clonality showed no significant difference. CD8+ clonality rose with age in rheumatoid arthritis patients, unlike in healthy controls.

The chain combines TRBV7-9 with TRBJ1-6; D is possibly TRBD1 (6 bases). Sequenced material: CD8+ T cells sorted from blood. The origin of this receptor is an adult with rheumatoid arthritis. The chain's CDR3 is CASSSVTGNSPLHF. CDR3 nucleotides: TGTGCCAGCAGCTCCGTTACAGGGAATTCACCCCTCCACTTT.